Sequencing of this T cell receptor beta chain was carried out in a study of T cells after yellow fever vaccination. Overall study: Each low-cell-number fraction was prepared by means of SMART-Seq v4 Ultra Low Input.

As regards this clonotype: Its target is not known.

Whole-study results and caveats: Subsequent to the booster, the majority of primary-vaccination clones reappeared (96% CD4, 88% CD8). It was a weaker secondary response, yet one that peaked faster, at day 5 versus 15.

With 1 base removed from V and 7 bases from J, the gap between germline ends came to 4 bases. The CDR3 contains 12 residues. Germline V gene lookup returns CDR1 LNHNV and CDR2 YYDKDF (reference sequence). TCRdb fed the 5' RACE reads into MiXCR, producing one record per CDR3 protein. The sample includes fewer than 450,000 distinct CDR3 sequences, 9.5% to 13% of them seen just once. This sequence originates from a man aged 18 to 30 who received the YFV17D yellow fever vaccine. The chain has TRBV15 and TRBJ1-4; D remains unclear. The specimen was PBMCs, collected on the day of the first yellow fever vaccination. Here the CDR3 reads CATSRVGEKLFF. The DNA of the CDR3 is TGTGCCACCAGCAGAGTTGGTGAAAAACTGTTTTTT.